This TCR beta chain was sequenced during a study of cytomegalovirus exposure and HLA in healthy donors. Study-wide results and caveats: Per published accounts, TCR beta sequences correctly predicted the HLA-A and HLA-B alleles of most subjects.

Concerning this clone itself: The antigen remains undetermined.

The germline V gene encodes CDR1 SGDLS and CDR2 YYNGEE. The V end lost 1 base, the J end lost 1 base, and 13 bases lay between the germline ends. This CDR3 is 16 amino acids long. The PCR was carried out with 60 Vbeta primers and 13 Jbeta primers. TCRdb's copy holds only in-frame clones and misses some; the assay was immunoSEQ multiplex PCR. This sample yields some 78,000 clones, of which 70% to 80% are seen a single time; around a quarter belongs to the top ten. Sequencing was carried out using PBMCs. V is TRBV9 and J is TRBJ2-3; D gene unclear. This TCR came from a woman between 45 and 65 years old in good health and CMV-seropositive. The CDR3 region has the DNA TGTGCCAGCAGCGTATCTCCCACTCGGGGCACAGATACGCAGTATTTT. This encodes CASSVSPTRGTDTQYF.